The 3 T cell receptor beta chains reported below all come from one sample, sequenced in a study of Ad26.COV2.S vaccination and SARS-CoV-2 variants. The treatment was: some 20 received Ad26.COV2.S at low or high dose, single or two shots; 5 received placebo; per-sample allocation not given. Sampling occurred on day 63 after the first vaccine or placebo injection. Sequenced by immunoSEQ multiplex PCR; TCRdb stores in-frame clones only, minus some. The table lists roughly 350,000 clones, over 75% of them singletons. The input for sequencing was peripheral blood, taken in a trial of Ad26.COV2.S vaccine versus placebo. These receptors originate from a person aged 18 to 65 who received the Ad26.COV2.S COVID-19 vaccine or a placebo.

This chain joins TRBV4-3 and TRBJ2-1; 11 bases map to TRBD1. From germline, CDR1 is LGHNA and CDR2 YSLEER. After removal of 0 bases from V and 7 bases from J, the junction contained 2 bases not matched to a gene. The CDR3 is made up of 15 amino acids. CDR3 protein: CASSQEDRGLNEQFF. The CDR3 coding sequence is TGCGCCAGCAGCCAAGAGGACAGGGGGCTGAATGAGCAGTTCTTC.

The CDR3 coding sequence is TGTGCCAGCACGGTGGACCGAAATAACTATGGCTACACCTTC. The encoded protein is CASTVDRNNYGYTF. V gene TRBV9 combines with J gene TRBJ1-2, with no clear D. The length of the CDR3 is 14 residues. Germline V gives CDR1 SGDLS, CDR2 YYNGEE. Trimming stripped 6 bases from V and 1 base from J, with 13 bases between.

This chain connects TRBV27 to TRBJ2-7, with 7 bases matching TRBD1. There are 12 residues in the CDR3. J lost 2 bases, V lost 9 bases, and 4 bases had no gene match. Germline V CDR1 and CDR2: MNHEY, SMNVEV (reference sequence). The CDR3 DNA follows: TGTGCCAGACGAGGGACAGCCTACGAGCAGTACTTC. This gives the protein CARRGTAYEQYF.